Only one count was recorded for the clone carrying this T cell receptor (beta chain). This CDR3 is 18 amino acids long. V gave up 4 bases and J gave up 0 bases; unmatched junction bases: 12. The germline CDR1 and CDR2 sequences are SGHRS and YFSETQ. Survey-level immunoSEQ sequencing profiled the TCR beta repertoire. Some clones are missing from TCRdb's copy, which holds only in-frame ones; the method was immunoSEQ multiplex PCR. In the table there are around 50,000 clones, 90% to 95% of which are singletons. The sequencing input was PBMCs. This TCR was sampled from a man in his forties with rheumatoid arthritis. The V gene is TRBV5-1, the J gene TRBJ2-5; 10 bases map to TRBD2. The CDR3 loop is CASSDPRAGLAHQETQYF. CDR3 bases: TGCGCCAGCAGCGACCCCCGCGCGGGACTAGCGCACCAAGAGACCCAGTACTTC.